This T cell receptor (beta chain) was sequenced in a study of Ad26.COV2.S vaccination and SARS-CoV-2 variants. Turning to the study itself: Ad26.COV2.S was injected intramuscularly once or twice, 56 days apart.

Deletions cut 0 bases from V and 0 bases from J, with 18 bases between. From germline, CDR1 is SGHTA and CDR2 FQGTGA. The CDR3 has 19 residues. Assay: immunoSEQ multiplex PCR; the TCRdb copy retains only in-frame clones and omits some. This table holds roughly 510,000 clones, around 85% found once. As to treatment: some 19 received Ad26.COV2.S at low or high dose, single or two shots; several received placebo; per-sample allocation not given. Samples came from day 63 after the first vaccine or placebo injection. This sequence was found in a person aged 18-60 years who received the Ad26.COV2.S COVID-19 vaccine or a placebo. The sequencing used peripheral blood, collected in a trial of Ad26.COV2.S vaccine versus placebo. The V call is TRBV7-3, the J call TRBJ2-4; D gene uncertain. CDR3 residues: CASSLTRTAEWLAKNIQYF. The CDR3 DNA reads TGTGCCAGCAGCTTAACGAGGACCGCGGAGTGGCTAGCCAAAAACATTCAGTACTTC.